These T cell receptor beta chains were read from a single sample in a study of control samples from healthy donors and cancer patients. The table came from immunoSEQ multiplex PCR; TCRdb's copy has only in-frame clones and leaves some out. Found here are some 150,000 clones, 94% of them singletons; the top ten hold around 13%. Sequenced sample: blood. Receptors were obtained from a man aged 40-49 years in good health. Both conserved end residues are part of each CDR3. Each record gives: J gene, D gene, clone size, V gene, CDR3 DNA, CDR3 protein. D genes are given only for firm matches. Only some rows state a clone size, as once, few, many or a class for expanded clones.

TRBJ1-1 NA once TRBV28 TGTGCCAGCAGAAGCACGGGGATGAGCACTGAAGCTTTCTTT CASRSTGMSTEAFF
TRBJ1-1 NA NA TRBV5-6 TGTGCCAGCAGGTACACTGAGAACACTGAAGCTTTCTTT CASRYTENTEAFF
TRBJ2-1 NA NA TRBV6-6 TGTGCCAGCAGTTACACAGGGAATGAGCAGTTCTTC CASSYTGNEQFF
TRBJ1-1 TRBD1 once TRBV19 TGTGCCAGTGGACAGGGAAGGATTAACACTGAAGCTTTCTTT CASGQGRINTEAFF
TRBJ1-3 TRBD1 NA TRBV6-6 TGTGCCAGCAGTTACCGGGACAGCTCTGGAAACACCATATATTTT CASSYRDSSGNTIYF
TRBJ1-4 NA NA TRBV4-3 TGCGCCAGCAGCCAACGAGGGGAGTTCAATGAAAAACTGTTTTTT CASSQRGEFNEKLFF
TRBJ2-4 TRBD1 NA TRBV6-1 TGTGCCAGCAGTGGGGGACAGCCCGGCCGGGCCAAAAACATTCAGTACTTC CASSGGQPGRAKNIQYF
TRBJ2-7 TRBD1 NA TRBV5-6 TGTGCCAGCAGCCCGGGTTTGGACAGGGTCCACGAGCAGTACTTC CASSPGLDRVHEQYF
TRBJ2-1 TRBD2 NA TRBV4-2 TGTGCCAGCACCGACACTAGCGGGAGCTACAATGAGCAGTTCTTC CASTDTSGSYNEQFF
TRBJ1-1 NA NA TRBV19 TGTGCCAGTAGTACCCTCGGTACAGGGAACACTGAAGCTTTCTTT CASSTLGTGNTEAFF
TRBJ1-5 TRBD1 NA TRBV5-1 TGCGCCAGCAGCCCGGACAGGGGAAGCAATCAGTCCCAGCATTTT CASSPDRGSNQSQHF
TRBJ2-1 NA NA TRBV19 TGTGCCAGTAGTATAATCCCTCCGACAGCGAGCTCCTACAATGAGCAGTTCTTC CASSIIPPTASSYNEQFF
TRBJ2-5 NA NA TRBV5-1 TGCGCCAGCAGCTTGGCCGTGGGAGGCCAGGGCGTGGAGACCCAGTACTTC CASSLAVGGQGVETQYF
TRBJ2-1 TRBD2 NA TRBV3-1/TRBV3-2 TGTGCCAGCAGCAGAGGAGGACTAGCGGAGGCTGGTGAGCAGTTCTTC CASSRGGLAEAGEQFF
TRBJ2-3 TRBD2 NA TRBV7-3 TGTGCCAGCAGCCCGGGAGGAGACGCAGCAGATACGCAGTATTTT CASSPGGDAADTQYF
TRBJ2-7 TRBD2 once TRBV6-5 TGTGCCAGCAGAGGGACTACGTTCTACGAGCAGTACTTC CASRGTTFYEQYF
TRBJ1-2 NA NA TRBV5-6 TGTGCCAGCAGCTTGGGTGGGGGCTATGGCTACACCTTC CASSLGGGYGYTF
TRBJ2-5 TRBD2 NA TRBV5-4 TGTGCCAGCAGCCTCGGACTAGCGGGCGAGACCCAGTACTTC CASSLGLAGETQYF
TRBJ2-5 TRBD1 NA TRBV6-5 TGTGCCAGCAGCCCGGGGGCAGGGGGCTATGAGACCCAGTACTTC CASSPGAGGYETQYF
TRBJ2-3 TRBD2 NA TRBV6-1 TGTGCCAGCAGTGAACGGAGGAGGGCGGGAGGGCCGAGGGATACGCAGTATTTT CASSERRRAGGPRDTQYF